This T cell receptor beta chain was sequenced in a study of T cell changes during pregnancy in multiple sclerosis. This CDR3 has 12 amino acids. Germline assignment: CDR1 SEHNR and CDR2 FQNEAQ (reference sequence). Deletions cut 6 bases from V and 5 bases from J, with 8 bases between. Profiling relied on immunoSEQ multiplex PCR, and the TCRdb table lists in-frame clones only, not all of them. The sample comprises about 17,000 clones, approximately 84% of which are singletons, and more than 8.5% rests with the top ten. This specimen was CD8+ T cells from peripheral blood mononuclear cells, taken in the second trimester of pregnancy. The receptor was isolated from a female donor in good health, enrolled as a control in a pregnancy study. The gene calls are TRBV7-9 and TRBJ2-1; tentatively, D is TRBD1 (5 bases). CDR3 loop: CASRDRHNEQFF. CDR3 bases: TGTGCCAGCAGAGACAGACACAATGAGCAGTTCTTC.